This TCR beta chain was captured by sequencing in a study of blood T cell repertoires in COVID-19. This CDR3 has 14 amino acids. V trimming: 5 bases; J trimming: 5 bases; junction bases outside the gene matches: 9. From germline, CDR1 is SGDLS and CDR2 YYNGEE. Sequencing was performed with immunoSEQ multiplex PCR; in TCRdb, only in-frame clones are kept and a portion is missing. The sample has some 180,000 clones, approximately 80% seen once. Sequencing was carried out using PBMCs or T cells enriched from blood (not recorded which). The chain combines TRBV9 with TRBJ1-1; TRBD1 agrees at 7 bases. This sequence originates from a man aged 55-75 years who had been exposed to COVID-19. The CDR3 DNA sequence: TGTGCCAGCAGTGAAGACAACAGGGGAACTGAAGCTTTCTTT. As protein: CASSEDNRGTEAFF. Supplemented by reference TRBV9 and TRBJ1-1, the full variable domain reads DSGVTQTPKHLITATGQRVTLRCSPRSGDLSVYWYQQSLDQGLQFLIQYYNGEERAKGNILERFSAQQFPDLHSELNLSSLELGDSALYFCASSEDNRGTEAFFGQGTRLTVV.